This is a list of T cell receptor beta chains from one sample in a study of shared clonotypes between healthy human individuals. Sequencing used immunoSEQ multiplex PCR; TCRdb keeps in-frame clones, though not all of them. The sample lists 950,000 to 1,100,000 clones; around three quarters were seen once. Input material: memory CD4+ T cells from PBMCs. These receptor sequences come from a young man in good health. Some clones in this sample may be carry-over from other donors' samples. The CDR3 runs from the conserved cysteine through the conserved F or W. Each record gives: V gene, J gene, clone size, D gene, CDR3 DNA, CDR3 protein. D genes are given only for firm matches. For some rows the clone size is stated as once, few or many, or as a class when expanded; others skip it.

v_call: TRBV11-2; j_call: TRBJ1-2; clone_size: .; d_call: TRBD1; cdr3_nt: TGTGCCAGCAGCTCCCCGGACAGGTGGCTTGACTACACCTTC; cdr3_aa: CASSSPDRWLDYTF
v_call: TRBV20-1; j_call: TRBJ2-5; clone_size: .; d_call: .; cdr3_nt: TGCAGTGCTTCGGGGCAAGAGACCCAGTACTTC; cdr3_aa: CSASGQETQYF
v_call: TRBV2; j_call: TRBJ1-1; clone_size: .; d_call: .; cdr3_nt: TGTGCCAGCAGTGAAACCATAGGAGGAACTGAAGCTTTCTTT; cdr3_aa: CASSETIGGTEAFF
v_call: TRBV4-2; j_call: TRBJ2-7; clone_size: once; d_call: TRBD1; cdr3_nt: TGTGCCAGCAGCCCCCGGGACAGAGCCTACGAGCAGTACTTC; cdr3_aa: CASSPRDRAYEQYF
v_call: TRBV5-1; j_call: TRBJ2-3; clone_size: .; d_call: .; cdr3_nt: TGCGCCAGCAGCTTGGCCGGGCAGAACACGCAGTATTTT; cdr3_aa: CASSLAGQNTQYF
v_call: TRBV5-6; j_call: TRBJ2-5; clone_size: .; d_call: TRBD2; cdr3_nt: TGTGCCAGCAGCTTGTCACTAGCGGGAGGGCAGGGGGAGACCCAGTACTTC; cdr3_aa: CASSLSLAGGQGETQYF
v_call: TRBV11-2; j_call: TRBJ2-7; clone_size: .; d_call: .; cdr3_nt: TGTGCCAGCAGCTTAGCTAACGAGCAGTACTTC; cdr3_aa: CASSLANEQYF
v_call: TRBV4-2; j_call: TRBJ2-2; clone_size: .; d_call: TRBD2; cdr3_nt: TGTGCCAGCAGCCGGACTAGCGGGAGGCCGAACACCGGGGAGCTGTTTTTT; cdr3_aa: CASSRTSGRPNTGELFF
v_call: TRBV28; j_call: TRBJ2-2; clone_size: few; d_call: TRBD2; cdr3_nt: TGTGCCAGCAGTGTCCAACGGGCCGGGAGGAGGTCCGGGGAGCTGTTTTTT; cdr3_aa: CASSVQRAGRRSGELFF
v_call: TRBV5-5; j_call: TRBJ1-5; clone_size: .; d_call: TRBD1; cdr3_nt: TGTGCCAGCAGTGAGGGGACAGGCGCTTTGTCCCAGCATTTT; cdr3_aa: CASSEGTGALSQHF
v_call: TRBV19; j_call: TRBJ1-5; clone_size: .; d_call: .; cdr3_nt: TGTGCCAGTAGTATAGCGGGAAGCAATCAGCCCCAGCATTTT; cdr3_aa: CASSIAGSNQPQHF
v_call: TRBV5-1; j_call: TRBJ2-2; clone_size: .; d_call: .; cdr3_nt: TGCGCCAGCAGCTTGAGCGGCACCGGGGAGCTGTTTTTT; cdr3_aa: CASSLSGTGELFF
v_call: TRBV5-1; j_call: TRBJ2-7; clone_size: once; d_call: .; cdr3_nt: TGCGCCAGCAGCCTTGGGCGACAGCCCTACGAGCAGTACTTC; cdr3_aa: CASSLGRQPYEQYF
v_call: TRBV6-1; j_call: TRBJ2-3; clone_size: .; d_call: .; cdr3_nt: TGTGCCAGCAGTGACAGGGTTTTCCCTAGCACAGATACGCAGTATTTT; cdr3_aa: CASSDRVFPSTDTQYF
v_call: TRBV2; j_call: TRBJ2-7; clone_size: .; d_call: TRBD1; cdr3_nt: TGTGCCAGCAGTCAACAGGGGGGCGATACGCTCGAGCAGTACTTC; cdr3_aa: CASSQQGGDTLEQYF
v_call: TRBV7-2; j_call: TRBJ2-1; clone_size: .; d_call: TRBD2; cdr3_nt: TGTGCCATTAGCGGGGCCCCGCTCAATGAGCAGTTCTTC; cdr3_aa: CAISGAPLNEQFF
v_call: TRBV18; j_call: TRBJ2-5; clone_size: once; d_call: .; cdr3_nt: TGTGCCAGCTCACCGTCGGGGGACCCGGGTGCCCAGTACTTC; cdr3_aa: CASSPSGDPGAQYF
v_call: TRBV11-2; j_call: TRBJ2-1; clone_size: .; d_call: TRBD2; cdr3_nt: TGTGCCAGCAGTAGGGCTAGCGGGGACTACAATGAGCAGTTCTTC; cdr3_aa: CASSRASGDYNEQFF
v_call: TRBV28; j_call: TRBJ1-4; clone_size: .; d_call: .; cdr3_nt: TGTGCCAGCAGCGTGGGTCCTAAGAGTGAAAAACTGTTTTTT; cdr3_aa: CASSVGPKSEKLFF
v_call: TRBV11-2; j_call: TRBJ1-1; clone_size: .; d_call: .; cdr3_nt: TGTGCCAGCAGCTTCCCCCTCGAGAGCGGCGGGACTTCTGTGGCTTTCTTT; cdr3_aa: CASSFPLESGGTSVAFF
v_call: TRBV28; j_call: TRBJ1-3; clone_size: .; d_call: TRBD1; cdr3_nt: TGTGCCAGCACCTCCTTAGGGACAGGGTTCTCTGGAAACACCATATATTTT; cdr3_aa: CASTSLGTGFSGNTIYF
v_call: TRBV2; j_call: TRBJ2-7; clone_size: few; d_call: TRBD2; cdr3_nt: TGTGCCAGCACCCGCTCCGGGACTAGCGGGAGGTCCTACGAGCAGTACTTC; cdr3_aa: CASTRSGTSGRSYEQYF
v_call: TRBV19; j_call: TRBJ1-3; clone_size: .; d_call: TRBD1; cdr3_nt: TGTGCCAGTAGTATCCGGGACAGGGGACCCCCTCGCTCTGGAAACACCATATATTTT; cdr3_aa: CASSIRDRGPPRSGNTIYF
v_call: TRBV5-1; j_call: TRBJ1-2; clone_size: .; d_call: TRBD1; cdr3_nt: TGCGCCAGCAGTCCTGGGACAGGGGGCTATGGCTACACCTTC; cdr3_aa: CASSPGTGGYGYTF
v_call: TRBV18; j_call: TRBJ2-4; clone_size: once; d_call: .; cdr3_nt: TGTGCCAGCTCCCCTGGCTCGGGGCTAGCCAAAAACATTCAGTACTTC; cdr3_aa: CASSPGSGLAKNIQYF
v_call: TRBV5-1; j_call: TRBJ1-6; clone_size: .; d_call: .; cdr3_nt: TGCGCCAGCAGCTTGTATGGGGGCTCCAATAATTCACCCCTCCACTTT; cdr3_aa: CASSLYGGSNNSPLHF
v_call: TRBV5-1; j_call: TRBJ2-5; clone_size: .; d_call: .; cdr3_nt: TGCGCCAGCAGGGGAGGGGGGAACCAAGAGACCCAGTACTTC; cdr3_aa: CASRGGGNQETQYF
v_call: TRBV5-6; j_call: TRBJ2-7; clone_size: .; d_call: .; cdr3_nt: TGTGCCAGCAGCTTATTGGGGACCGGGGGTTTCTACGAGCAGTACTTC; cdr3_aa: CASSLLGTGGFYEQYF
v_call: TRBV6-5; j_call: TRBJ1-2; clone_size: .; d_call: .; cdr3_nt: TGTGCCAGCAGGGCCTGGAAGGACGGCTACACCTTC; cdr3_aa: CASRAWKDGYTF